This T cell receptor beta chain is from a study of molecular identifiers for immune sequencing clone quantification. Study outcomes and limitations: Clones above 20 RNA copies contained over 99% of effector molecules and under 1% of naive molecules.

The authors sorted naive CD8 T cells as CD8+CD4-CCR7+CD45RA+. This clonotype was recorded at least ten times. No antigen is known for it. V was cut by 0 bases and J by 2 bases, with 2 bases left in between. This CDR3 contains 12 residues. Germline V gives CDR1 LGHNA, CDR2 YNFKEQ. TCRdb independently ran MiXCR on the PCR reads; one entry per CDR3 protein. The sample lists under 650,000 distinct CDR3 sequences, 20% seen once, with 0.85% in the top ten. The rearrangement uses TRBV4-2 and TRBJ2-7; no clear D. Sequencing was performed on naive CD8+ T cells from blood, with Jurkat cell RNA spiked in. Subset noted: FACS-sorted CD8+CD4-CCR7+CD45RA+ naive T cells. The TCR sequence derives from a human donor in good health. Some libraries in this study had Jurkat cell RNA spiked in. In nucleotides, the CDR3 is TGTGCCAGCAGCCAAGATCCCTACGAGCAGTACTTC. This sequence encodes CASSQDPYEQYF.